The sequence of this TCR beta chain was determined in a study of blood T cell repertoires in COVID-19. Study context: Sources were T cells, B-cell-depleted T cells, or PBMCs; the material itself was cDNA or gDNA.

Deletions cut 5 bases from V and 0 bases from J, with 14 bases between. The germline V gene encodes CDR1 MNHEY and CDR2 SMNVEV (reference sequence). The CDR3 runs 15 residues. As processed by the authors: Counts of nucleated cells, estimated from reference gene primer amplification, were obtained. Measured with immunoSEQ multiplex PCR; TCRdb has only the in-frame clones, and not every one. That table is the source of V, J and clone size, and D and trimming were worked out from the DNA. The sample includes 390,000 or so clones, roughly 89% of them seen just once. This clone was recorded once. The rearrangement uses TRBV27 and TRBJ2-7; maybe TRBD1 (6 bases). Sequencing was carried out using peripheral blood. The sequence was obtained from a woman aged 25 to 45 with active or convalescent COVID-19. The CDR3 DNA reads TGTGCCAGCAGTCCAGTAACAGGGATCTCCTACGAGCAGTACTTC. It codes for CASSPVTGISYEQYF.